This TCR beta chain was sequenced during a study of blood T cell repertoires in COVID-19. The wider study: Sample material is recorded as cDNA or gDNA derived from T cells, B-cell-depleted T cells, or PBMCs.

This clone showed up just once. Original handling: Nucleated cell number was recorded as an estimate derived from reference gene primer amplification. Produced via immunoSEQ multiplex PCR; TCRdb's table is partial and in-frame only. The DNA gave D and trimming, while V, J and clone size come from that table. Of under 250,000 clones listed, less than 90% are singletons. Source material: peripheral blood. The receptor was isolated from a man aged 35 to 55 with acute or convalescent COVID-19.

This CDR3 reads CASSLNGWGGSRNEQFF. The CDR3 coding sequence is TGTGCCAGCAGCTTAAACGGATGGGGCGGGAGTAGGAATGAGCAGTTCTTC. The V call is TRBV7-3, the J call TRBJ2-1; the match to TRBD2 covers 7 bases. The CDR3 length is 17 residues. J was trimmed by 7 bases and V by 1 base; bases with no gene match: 13. Germline loops: CDR1 SGHTA, CDR2 FQGTGA.